These 21 T cell receptor beta chains were all obtained from the same sample, sequenced in a study of CD8 T cells in Susac syndrome. With random hexamers, reverse transcription was performed on about 0.5 to 1 ug of RNA. One entry per CDR3 protein, called by TCRdb with MiXCR from the immunoSEQ multiplex PCR reads. The sample records 250,000 to 300,000 distinct CDR3 sequences, over 75% being singletons. Sequenced input: CD8+ T cells from PBMCs. These receptors all come from a human donor with multiple sclerosis.

V usage is TRBV28 and J usage is TRBJ2-1, with 13 bases aligning to TRBD2. The CDR3 runs to 19 residues. The germline V gene has CDR1 MDHEN and CDR2 SYDVKM. J was trimmed by 0 bases and V by 4 bases; bases with no gene match: 9. In DNA, the CDR3 is TGTGCCAGCAGTTACCTGACTAGCGGGAGGACGAGCTCCTACAATGAGCAGTTCTTC. The encoded protein is CASSYLTSGRTSSYNEQFF. The full variable domain, rest sourced from reference TRBV28 and TRBJ2-1, is DVKVTQSSRYLVKRTGEKVFLECVQDMDHENMFWYRQDPGLGLRLIYFSYDVKMKEKGDIPEGYSVSREKKERFSLILESASTNQTSMYLCASSYLTSGRTSSYNEQFFGPGTRLTVL.

V usage is TRBV28 and J usage is TRBJ2-7; 7 nucleotides line up with TRBD2. The CDR3 has 14 amino acids. V gave up 5 bases and J gave up 3 bases; unmatched junction bases: 7. Germline lookup yields CDR1 MDHEN and CDR2 SYDVKM. CDR3 coding DNA: TGTGCCAGCAGTATAGGAGGGGACTACTACGAGCAGTACTTC. Translated, it gives CASSIGGDYYEQYF.

The chain joins TRBV24-1 to TRBJ1-2, with 8 bases matching TRBD1. Germline values: CDR1 KGHDR, CDR2 SFDVKD. V shed 9 bases, J shed 8 bases, and the junction held 10 bases outside the gene matches. The CDR3 sequence is 13 residues long. The CDR3 coding sequence is TGTGCCACCCAACGAGGGACAGGCGGCGGCTACACCTTC. Amino acids: CATQRGTGGGYTF.

V gene TRBV29-1 combines with J gene TRBJ2-1, with 7 bases lining up with TRBD2. Per germline, CDR1 SQVTM and CDR2 ANQGSEA. The CDR3 is 16 amino acids. V lost 1 base, J lost 2 bases, and 8 bases stayed unmatched. As DNA, the CDR3 is TGCAGCGTTGAAGGGCCGGACGGGAGGCCCTACAATGAGCAGTTCTTC. This gives the protein CSVEGPDGRPYNEQFF.

For the CDR3, the DNA is TGCAGCGTCGAGTCAGACACAGGATACGAGCAGTACTTC. Its translation: CSVESDTGYEQYF. The chain carries TRBV29-1 and TRBJ2-7; tentatively, D is TRBD1 (5 bases). The V gene's germline CDR1 is SQVTM and CDR2 ANQGSEA. The length of the CDR3 is 13 residues. V was clipped by 6 bases and J by 4 bases, with 16 bases between them.

This clonotype was seen only once. This chain uses TRBV7-9 with TRBJ2-7, with TRBD2 identical over 13 bases. Trimming cost V 4 bases and J 0 bases; bases outside gene matches: 6. Germline values: CDR1 SEHNR, CDR2 FQNEAQ (reference sequence). The length of the CDR3 is 17 residues. In DNA form, the CDR3 reads TGTGCCAGCAGCTCCGGGACTAGCGGGGATAGCTCCTACGAGCAGTACTTC. Protein sequence: CASSSGTSGDSSYEQYF.

The rearrangement joins TRBV30 to TRBJ1-1, with 10 bases aligning to TRBD1. V shed 4 bases and J 5 bases; nucleotides not matched to a gene: 16. This CDR3 has 17 amino acids. Per the germline V gene, CDR1 is GTSNPN and CDR2 is SVGIG (reference sequence). DNA of the CDR3: TGTGCCTGGATCCCCCCGGGGACAGGGGCCCCTAGGACTGAAGCTTTCTTT. This translates into CAWIPPGTGAPRTEAFF.

In its sample, this clonotype was seen a few times. This sequence joins TRBV9 and TRBJ1-5; the match to TRBD1 covers 8 bases. The CDR3 totals 14 residues. Looked up from germline, CDR1 is SGDLS and CDR2 is YYNGEE. The J segment lost 6 bases and the V segment lost 4 bases, leaving 6 bases of the junction unmatched. DNA of the CDR3: TGTGCCAGCAGCCCAGGGGGCGCGGGTCAGCCCCAGCATTTT. It translates to CASSPGGAGQPQHF.

CDR3 DNA sequence: TGCAGCGTTGAAGAACAGGGAGGACGTGAAGCTTTCTTT. It yields the protein CSVEEQGGREAFF. The genes are TRBV29-1 and TRBJ1-1; maybe TRBD1 (6 bases). Germline V gene data show CDR1 as SQVTM and CDR2 as ANQGSEA. Trimming removed 0 bases from V and 7 bases from J, with 12 bases in between. The CDR3 has 13 residues.

The chain combines TRBV7-2 with TRBJ2-3, with TRBD2 matching over 8 bases. The V gene end was trimmed by 6 bases and the J gene end by 7 bases; junction bases not matched to a gene: 18. CDR1 and CDR2 (germline): SGHTA, FQGNSA. CDR3 length equals 17 residues. The CDR3: CASRQTSGTRSDNTQYF. The CDR3 region has the DNA TGTGCCAGCAGGCAAACGTCCGGGACTAGGTCAGATAATACGCAGTATTTT.

This chain joins TRBV6-2 or TRBV6-3 and TRBJ2-1; weak D call: TRBD1 (6 bases). The CDR3 loop spans 12 amino acids. Germline V CDR1 and CDR2: MNHEY, SVGEGT. The V gene lost 5 bases and the J gene lost 14 bases, with 16 bases spanning the gap. The CDR3 region has the DNA TGTGCCAGCAGTCCACAGGGTACTCCAAAGTTCTTC. Its translation is CASSPQGTPKFF.

DNA for the CDR3: TGTGCCAGCTCCTCCGGGACTAGCGGGAAGACGCAGTATTTT. This translates into CASSSGTSGKTQYF. The chain combines TRBV27 with TRBJ2-3; TRBD2 matches 13 bases. Per the germline V gene, CDR1 is MNHEY and CDR2 is SMNVEV (reference sequence). After removal of 8 bases from V and 9 bases from J, the junction contained 8 bases not matched to a gene. The CDR3 runs 14 residues.

The genes are TRBV11-3 and TRBJ2-2; D perhaps matches TRBD2 (6 bases). The V and J ends lost 3 bases and 6 bases respectively, with 14 bases between them. CDR1 and CDR2 (germline): SGHNT, YENEEA. The CDR3 contains 15 residues. The CDR3 nucleotides are TGTGCCAGCAGCTTCTCGGAGGGTGGGCCCGGGGAGCTGTTTTTT. Translating it yields CASSFSEGGPGELFF.

The rearrangement joins TRBV24-1 to TRBJ2-2; TRBD1 matches 7 bases. Germline V gene data show CDR1 as KGHDR and CDR2 as SFDVKD. The V gene end was trimmed by 4 bases and the J gene end by 14 bases; junction bases not matched to a gene: 3. CDR3 length: 11 amino acids. CDR3 protein: CATSEAGGLFF. CDR3 bases: TGTGCCACCAGTGAAGCAGGGGGTCTGTTTTTT.

A single count supports this clonotype. The junction departs from the called germline gene at one end, perhaps through a read error. This chain connects TRBV7-9 to TRBJ2-3; 7 bases are a match to TRBD2. Germline V gives CDR1 SEHNR, CDR2 FQNEAQ (reference sequence). This CDR3 spans 15 amino acids. CDR3 region: CASSREVPSTDMQYF. Written as DNA, the CDR3 is TGTGCCAGCAGTCGGGAGGTACCCAGCACAGATATGCAGTATTTT.

The V call is TRBV20-1, the J call TRBJ2-3; D remains ambiguous. CDR1 and CDR2 (germline): DFQATT, SNEGSKA (reference sequence). The CDR3 sequence is 11 residues long. V was shortened by 3 bases and J by 2 bases, with 3 bases between the two germline ends. The CDR3 sequence is CSASDTDTQYF. CDR3 nucleotides: TGCAGTGCTAGCGACACAGATACGCAGTATTTT.

V gene TRBV10-3 combines with J gene TRBJ2-2; unclear D gene. CDR3 length: 14 amino acids. Trimming shortened V by 0 bases and J by 4 bases, and 6 bases separated the two germline ends. Germline V CDR1 and CDR2: ENHRY, SYGVKD. CDR3 coding DNA: TGTGCCATCAGTGAGTCAGGCCCCACCGGGGAGCTGTTTTTT. Amino acid sequence: CAISESGPTGELFF.

J is TRBJ1-1 and V is TRBV2; 8 positions agree with TRBD1. V gave up 6 bases and J gave up 10 bases; unmatched junction bases: 4. CDR3 length: 11 residues. CDR1 is SNHLY, CDR2 FYNNEI, per germline. CDR3 region: CASRIQGGAFF. The CDR3 coding sequence is TGTGCCAGCAGGATACAGGGGGGAGCTTTCTTT.

The genes are TRBV29-1 and TRBJ2-1; D gene unclear. The CDR3 runs to 11 residues. V was clipped by 6 bases and J by 10 bases, with 13 bases between them. The germline V gene encodes CDR1 SQVTM and CDR2 ANQGSEA. CDR3 loop: CSVPSFAEQFF. The CDR3 DNA reads TGCAGCGTGCCCTCATTTGCGGAGCAGTTCTTC.

The chain links TRBV6-5 to TRBJ2-1; the D call may be TRBD1 or TRBD2 (5 bases each). CDR1 is MNHEY and CDR2 is SVGAGI in the germline V gene. The CDR3 extends over 15 amino acids. Trimming pared 4 bases from V and 5 bases from J, leaving 15 bases between. The CDR3 reads CASSSGRALHNEQFF. As DNA, the CDR3 is TGTGCCAGCAGTTCGGGACGGGCACTTCACAATGAGCAGTTCTTC.

The CDR3 loop reads CASRQGQGALGSYEQYF. The CDR3, as DNA: TGTGCCAGCAGGCAGGGACAGGGGGCCTTGGGGTCCTACGAGCAGTACTTC. The chain uses TRBV7-9 and TRBJ2-7; TRBD1 agrees at 12 bases. The V gene end was trimmed by 6 bases and the J gene end by 1 base; junction bases not matched to a gene: 10. CDR3 length: 17 residues. Germline V gene lookup returns CDR1 SEHNR and CDR2 FQNEAQ (reference sequence).